This TCR beta chain is drawn from a study of shared T cell receptors in the human thymus. The method was immunoSEQ multiplex PCR; TCRdb's version includes in-frame clones alone and lacks a portion of them. The repertoire holds just under 550,000 clones, more than 75% seen once, with about 0.014% in the top ten. These data also featured in a second study, about human thymus T cells. That study adds: Thymic samples were excised during corrective heart operations.

The sequence came from a boy in the first two years of life with a congenital heart defect. The sample consisted of thymocytes.

CDR3 region: CGVLEVMKSEAFF. Written as DNA, the CDR3 is TGTGGGGTCCTTGAGGTTATGAAGTCTGAAGCTTTCTTT. The V call is TRBV28, the J call TRBJ1-1, with D unresolved. The CDR3 totals 13 residues. Germline V gene sequence: CDR1 MDHEN, CDR2 SYDVKM.